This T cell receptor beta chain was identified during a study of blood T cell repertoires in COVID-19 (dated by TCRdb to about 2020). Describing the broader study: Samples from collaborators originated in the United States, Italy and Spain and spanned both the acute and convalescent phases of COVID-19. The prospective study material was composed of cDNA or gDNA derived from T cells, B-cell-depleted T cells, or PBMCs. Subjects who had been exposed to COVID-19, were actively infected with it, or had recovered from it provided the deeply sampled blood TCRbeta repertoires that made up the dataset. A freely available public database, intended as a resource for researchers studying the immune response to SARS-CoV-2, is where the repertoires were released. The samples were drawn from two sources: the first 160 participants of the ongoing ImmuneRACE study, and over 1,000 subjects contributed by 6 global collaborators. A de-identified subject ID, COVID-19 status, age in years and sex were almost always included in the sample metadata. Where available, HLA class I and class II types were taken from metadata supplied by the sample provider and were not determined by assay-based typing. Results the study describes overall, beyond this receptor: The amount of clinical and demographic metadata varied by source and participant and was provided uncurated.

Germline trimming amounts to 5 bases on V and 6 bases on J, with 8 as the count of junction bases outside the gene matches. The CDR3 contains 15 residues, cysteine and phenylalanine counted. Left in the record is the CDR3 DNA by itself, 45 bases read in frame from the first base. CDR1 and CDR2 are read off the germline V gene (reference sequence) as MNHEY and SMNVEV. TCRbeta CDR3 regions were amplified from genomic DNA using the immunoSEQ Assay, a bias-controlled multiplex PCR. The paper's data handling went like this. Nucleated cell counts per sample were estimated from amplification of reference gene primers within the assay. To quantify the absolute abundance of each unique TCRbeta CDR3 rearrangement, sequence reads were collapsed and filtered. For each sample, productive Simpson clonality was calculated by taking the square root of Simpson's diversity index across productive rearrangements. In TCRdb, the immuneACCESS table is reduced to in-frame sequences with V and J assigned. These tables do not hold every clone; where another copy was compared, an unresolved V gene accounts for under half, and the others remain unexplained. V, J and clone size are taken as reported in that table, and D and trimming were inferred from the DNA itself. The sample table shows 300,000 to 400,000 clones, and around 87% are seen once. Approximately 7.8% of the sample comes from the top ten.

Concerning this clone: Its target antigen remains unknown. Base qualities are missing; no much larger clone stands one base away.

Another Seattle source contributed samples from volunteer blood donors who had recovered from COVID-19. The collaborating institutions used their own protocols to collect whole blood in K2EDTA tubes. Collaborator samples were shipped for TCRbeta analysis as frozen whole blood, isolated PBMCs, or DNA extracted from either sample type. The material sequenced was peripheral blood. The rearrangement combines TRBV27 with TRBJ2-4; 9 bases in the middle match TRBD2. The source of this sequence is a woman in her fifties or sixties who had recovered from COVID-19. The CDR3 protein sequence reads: CASSPIAGDRNIQYF. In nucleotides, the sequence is TGTGCCAGCAGTCCGATAGCGGGAGACCGAAACATTCAGTACTTC.